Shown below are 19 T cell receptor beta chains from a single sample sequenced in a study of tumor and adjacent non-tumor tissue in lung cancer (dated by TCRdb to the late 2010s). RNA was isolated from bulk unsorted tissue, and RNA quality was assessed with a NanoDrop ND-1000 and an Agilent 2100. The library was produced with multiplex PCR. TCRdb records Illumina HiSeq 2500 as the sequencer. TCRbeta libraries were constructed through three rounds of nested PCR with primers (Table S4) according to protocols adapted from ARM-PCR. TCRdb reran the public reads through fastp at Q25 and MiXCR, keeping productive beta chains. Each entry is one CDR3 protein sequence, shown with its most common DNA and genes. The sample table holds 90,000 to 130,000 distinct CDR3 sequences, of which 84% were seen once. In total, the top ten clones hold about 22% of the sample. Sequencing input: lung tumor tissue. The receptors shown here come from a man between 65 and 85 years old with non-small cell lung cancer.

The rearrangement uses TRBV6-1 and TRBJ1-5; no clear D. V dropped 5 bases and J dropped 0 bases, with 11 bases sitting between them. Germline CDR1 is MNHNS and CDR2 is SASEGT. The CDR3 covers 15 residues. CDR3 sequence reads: CASSSQNDSNQPQHF. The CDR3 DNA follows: TGTGCCAGCAGTTCCCAAAACGATAGCAATCAGCCCCAGCATTTT.

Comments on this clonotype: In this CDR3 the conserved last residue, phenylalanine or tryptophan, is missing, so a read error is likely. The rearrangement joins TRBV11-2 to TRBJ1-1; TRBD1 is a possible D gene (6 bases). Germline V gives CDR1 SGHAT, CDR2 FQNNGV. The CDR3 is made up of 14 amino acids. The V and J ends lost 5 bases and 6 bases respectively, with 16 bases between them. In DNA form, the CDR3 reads TGTGCCAGCAGCCTACACAGGGTTTCGGCTGAAGCTTTCTAT. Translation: CASSLHRVSAEAFY.

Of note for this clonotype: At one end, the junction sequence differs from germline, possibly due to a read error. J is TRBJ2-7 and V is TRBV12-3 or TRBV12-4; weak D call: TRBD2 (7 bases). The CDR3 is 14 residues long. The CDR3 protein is CASNIAGAGYVQYF. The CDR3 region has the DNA TGTGCCAGCAATATCGCGGGGGCGGGCTACGTGCAGTACTTC.

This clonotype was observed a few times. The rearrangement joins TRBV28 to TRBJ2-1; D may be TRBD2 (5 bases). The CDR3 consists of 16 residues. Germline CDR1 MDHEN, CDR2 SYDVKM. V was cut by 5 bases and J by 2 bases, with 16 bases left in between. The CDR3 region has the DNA TGTGCCAGCAGTCCCCTGGTGGGAGATCCCTACAATGAGCAGTTCTTC. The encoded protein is CASSPLVGDPYNEQFF.

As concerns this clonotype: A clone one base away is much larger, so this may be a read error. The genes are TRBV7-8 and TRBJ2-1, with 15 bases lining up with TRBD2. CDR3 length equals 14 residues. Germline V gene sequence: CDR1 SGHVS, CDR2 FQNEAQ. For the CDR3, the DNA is TGTGACAGCAGCTTAGGACTAGCGGGGGGGGGAGAGTTCTTC. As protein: CDSSLGLAGGGEFF.

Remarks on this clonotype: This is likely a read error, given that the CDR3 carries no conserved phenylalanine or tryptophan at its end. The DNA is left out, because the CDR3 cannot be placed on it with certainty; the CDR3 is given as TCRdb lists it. Here the CDR3 reads CVSSSGATYEQCY. V gene TRBV5-6 combines with J gene TRBJ2-7. Germline V lookup: CDR1 SGHDT, CDR2 YYEEEE. The CDR3 totals 13 residues, both ends included.

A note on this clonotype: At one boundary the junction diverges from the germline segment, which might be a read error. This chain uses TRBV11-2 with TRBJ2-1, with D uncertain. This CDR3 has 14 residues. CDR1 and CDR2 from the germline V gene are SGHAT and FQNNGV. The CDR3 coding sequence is TGTGCCAGCAGCTTATACCAGCTAGTTAGTGAGCATCTCTTC. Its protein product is CASSLYQLVSEHLF.

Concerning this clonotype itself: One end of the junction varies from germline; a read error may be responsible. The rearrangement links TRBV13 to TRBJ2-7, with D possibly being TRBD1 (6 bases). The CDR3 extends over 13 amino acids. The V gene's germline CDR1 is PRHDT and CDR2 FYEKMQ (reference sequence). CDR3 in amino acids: CAISSTKGDEQYF. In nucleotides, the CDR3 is TGTGCCATCAGCTCAACTAAGGGGGACGAGCAGTACTTC.

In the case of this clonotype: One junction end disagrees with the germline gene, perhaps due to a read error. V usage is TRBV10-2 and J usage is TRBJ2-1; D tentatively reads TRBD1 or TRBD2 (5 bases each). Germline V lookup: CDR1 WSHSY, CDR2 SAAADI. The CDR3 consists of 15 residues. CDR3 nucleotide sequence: TGCGCTAGCAGGTCCCCGGGACCCTCTTCTCACGAGCAGTTATTC. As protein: CASRSPGPSSHEQLF.

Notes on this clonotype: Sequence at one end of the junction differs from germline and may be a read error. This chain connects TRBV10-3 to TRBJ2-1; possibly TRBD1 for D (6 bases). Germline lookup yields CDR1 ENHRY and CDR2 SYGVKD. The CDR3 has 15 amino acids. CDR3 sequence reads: CAITEGRGPYNRQFF. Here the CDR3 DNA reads TGTGCCATCACTGAGGGCAGGGGCCCCTACAATAGGCAGTTCTTC.

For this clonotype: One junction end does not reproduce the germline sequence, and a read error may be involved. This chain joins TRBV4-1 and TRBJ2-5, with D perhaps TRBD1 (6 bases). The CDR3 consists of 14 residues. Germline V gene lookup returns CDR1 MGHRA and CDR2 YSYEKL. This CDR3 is CTSSQQWGRETQCF. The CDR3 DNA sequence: TGCACCAGCAGTCAACAGTGGGGGCGAGAGACCCAGTGCTTC.

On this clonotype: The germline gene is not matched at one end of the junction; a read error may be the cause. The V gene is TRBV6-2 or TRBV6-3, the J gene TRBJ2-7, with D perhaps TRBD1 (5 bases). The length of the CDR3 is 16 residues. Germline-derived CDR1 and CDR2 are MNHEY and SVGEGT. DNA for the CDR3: TGTGCCAGCAGTTCCCAGGGTGGGCTCTACAGATACGAGCAGTGCTTC. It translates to CASSSQGGLYRYEQCF.

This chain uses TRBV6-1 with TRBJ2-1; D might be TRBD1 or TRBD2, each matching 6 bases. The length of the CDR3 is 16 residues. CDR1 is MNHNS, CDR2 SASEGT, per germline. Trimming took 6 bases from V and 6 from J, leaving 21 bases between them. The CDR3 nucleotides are TGTGCCAGCAGCCTAAGGCGGGACACCGGGTCCAATGAGCAGTTCTTC. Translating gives CASSLRRDTGSNEQFF.

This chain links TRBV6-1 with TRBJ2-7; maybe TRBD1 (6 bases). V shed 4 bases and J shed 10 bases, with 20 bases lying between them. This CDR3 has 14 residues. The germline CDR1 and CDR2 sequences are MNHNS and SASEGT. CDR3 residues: CASSVAQGRRDQYF. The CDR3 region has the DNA TGTGCCAGCAGTGTAGCACAGGGAAGAAGGGATCAGTACTTC.

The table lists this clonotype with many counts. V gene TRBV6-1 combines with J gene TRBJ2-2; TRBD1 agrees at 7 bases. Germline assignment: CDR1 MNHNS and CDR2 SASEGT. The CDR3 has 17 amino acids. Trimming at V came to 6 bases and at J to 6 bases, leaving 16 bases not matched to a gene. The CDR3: CASRPSGKQGYPGELFF. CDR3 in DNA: TGTGCCAGCAGACCTTCTGGGAAACAGGGGTACCCCGGGGAGCTGTTTTTT.

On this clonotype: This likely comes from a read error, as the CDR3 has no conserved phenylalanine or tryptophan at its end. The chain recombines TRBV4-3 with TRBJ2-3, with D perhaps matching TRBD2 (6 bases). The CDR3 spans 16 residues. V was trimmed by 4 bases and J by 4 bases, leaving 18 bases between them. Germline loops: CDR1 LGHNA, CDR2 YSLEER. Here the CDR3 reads CASSRRLTGVADTQYS. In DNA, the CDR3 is TGCGCCAGCAGCCGTAGACTAACGGGAGTGGCAGATACGCAGTATTCT.

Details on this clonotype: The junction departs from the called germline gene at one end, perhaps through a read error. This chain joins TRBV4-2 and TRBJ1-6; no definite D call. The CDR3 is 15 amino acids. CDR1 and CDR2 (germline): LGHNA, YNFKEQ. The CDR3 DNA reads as TGTCCTAGCAGCCAATCATCCGGAAATGGTTCACCCCTCCAATTT. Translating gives CPSSQSSGNGSPLQF.

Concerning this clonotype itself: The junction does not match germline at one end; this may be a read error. The chain's CDR3 is CSVAGRIQDTQYF. CDR3 nucleotides: TGCAGCGTGGCCGGCAGGATCCAAGATACCCAGTACTTC. This chain joins TRBV29-1 and TRBJ2-5; D remains ambiguous. The germline V gene has CDR1 SQVTM and CDR2 ANQGSEA. This CDR3 comprises 13 residues. Using reference TRBV29-1 and TRBJ2-5 for the parts outside the CDR3, the full variable domain is SAVISQKPSRDICQRGTSLTIQCQVDSQVTMMFWYRQQPGQSLTLIATANQGSEATYESGFVIDKFPISRPNLTFSTLTVSNMSPEDSSIYLCSVAGRIQDTQYFGPGTRLLVL.

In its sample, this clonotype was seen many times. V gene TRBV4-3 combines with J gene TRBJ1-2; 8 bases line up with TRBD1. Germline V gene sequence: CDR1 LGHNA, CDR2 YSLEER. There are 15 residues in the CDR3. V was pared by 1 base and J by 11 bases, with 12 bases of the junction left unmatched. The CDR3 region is CASSQGNLLDRVYTF. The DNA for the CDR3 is TGCGCCAGCAGCCAAGGGAACCTCTTGGACAGGGTGTACACCTTC.